Detailed here is one TCR beta chain. The antigen remains unidentified. These data are taken from a study of T-cell memory formation after mild COVID-19. General study points: A balance of CD4 and CD8 characterized clones contracting day 15 to 85, whereas later expanders leaned CD4+.

TCRdb passed the 5' RACE reads through MiXCR, listing each CDR3 protein once. The table records around 300,000 distinct CDR3 sequences, about 13% of them present only once. The V gene's germline CDR1 is MGHRA and CDR2 YSYEKL. CDR3 length equals 16 residues. The trim removed 4 bases at V and 5 bases at J, leaving 5 bases unmatched. The specimen was PBMCs or a T cell subset sorted from them (not recorded which). The V and J genes are TRBV4-1 and TRBJ2-5, with 15 bases matching TRBD2. The source is a man aged 18 to 29 who had mild COVID-19 (a few samples of this study predate the infection). Cell type and time point are not known. CDR3 protein: CASSPGTSGGRETQYF. In DNA form, the CDR3 reads TGCGCCAGCAGCCCCGGGACTAGCGGGGGGAGGGAGACCCAGTACTTC.